These 21 T cell receptor beta chains were sequenced from one sample in a study of CD8 T cells in ankylosing spondylitis. TCRdb processed the 5' RACE reads anew with MiXCR; each CDR3 protein has one entry. The sample consists of under 250,000 distinct CDR3 sequences, 32% of them appearing once. Sequencing used blood, either unsorted or a sorted T cell fraction (not recorded which). These TCRs come from a male donor with ankylosing spondylitis or in good health (not recorded which).

The genes are TRBV20-1 and TRBJ2-1; the D gene is possibly TRBD2 (5 bases). CDR1 is DFQATT, CDR2 SNEGSKA, per germline (reference sequence). V was pared by 3 bases and J by 0 bases, with 15 bases between. The CDR3 is made up of 16 amino acids. In DNA form, the CDR3 reads TGCAGTGCTAGGCCCACGAGGAGCGGCTCCTACAATGAGCAGTTCTTC. This codes for CSARPTRSGSYNEQFF.

The chain carries TRBV18 and TRBJ2-2; D uncertain. This CDR3 has 16 residues. From germline, CDR1 is KGHSH and CDR2 LQKENI. V was cut by 2 bases and J by 0 bases, with 10 bases left in between. The CDR3 sequence is CASSPEQFSNTGELFF. The DNA of the CDR3 is TGTGCCAGCTCACCAGAACAGTTCTCGAACACCGGGGAGCTGTTTTTT.

This chain connects TRBV12-3 or TRBV12-4 to TRBJ2-1; 9 positions agree with TRBD2. The V and J ends lost 4 bases and 7 bases, in that order; junction bases with no gene match: 17. This CDR3 is built from 18 residues. CDR3 in amino acids: CASSSRGPSGARPNEQFF. Written as DNA, the CDR3 is TGTGCCAGCAGTTCTAGGGGTCCTAGCGGGGCCCGGCCTAATGAGCAGTTCTTC.

This clonotype came up a few times. The V call is TRBV4-1, the J call TRBJ2-7, with D perhaps TRBD2 (6 bases). Germline loops: CDR1 MGHRA, CDR2 YSYEKL. V dropped 0 bases and J dropped 3 bases, with 9 bases sitting between them. The CDR3 length is 14 residues. DNA for the CDR3: TGCGCCAGCAGCCAAGAGTTGGGAGGCTACGAGCAGTACTTC. Residues: CASSQELGGYEQYF.

This clonotype has just one count. The chain uses TRBV10-2 and TRBJ2-6; D remains unclear. V was trimmed by 1 base and J by 0 bases, leaving 16 bases between them. This CDR3 is built from 19 residues. CDR1 WSHSY and CDR2 SAAADI come from the germline V gene. The CDR3 DNA follows: TGCGCCAGCAGTGAGTTCCGGGCAGCCCGAGACTCTGGGGCCAACGTCCTGACTTTC. Translating gives CASSEFRAARDSGANVLTF.

J is TRBJ2-1 and V is TRBV9; 10 nucleotides match TRBD2. This CDR3 spans 16 amino acids. Germline V lookup: CDR1 SGDLS, CDR2 YYNGEE. After removal of 4 bases from V and 6 bases from J, the junction contained 10 bases not matched to a gene. In DNA, the CDR3 is TGTGCCAGCAGCCTCGAGGGTAGCGGGGGGTTCAATGAGCAGTTCTTC. It translates to CASSLEGSGGFNEQFF.

The V gene is TRBV12-3 or TRBV12-4, the J gene TRBJ2-3; 8 nucleotides agree with TRBD1. V trimming: 4 bases; J trimming: 3 bases; junction bases outside the gene matches: 12. CDR3 length: 17 amino acids. The CDR3 spells CASSSRPGQVTTDTQYF. CDR3 sequence (DNA): TGTGCCAGCAGTTCTCGACCGGGACAGGTCACAACAGATACGCAGTATTTT.

The V call is TRBV6-5, the J call TRBJ2-2, with unresolved D. CDR1 and CDR2 from the germline V gene are MNHEY and SVGAGI. Trimming took off 2 bases at V and 0 bases at J, with 7 bases between the two ends. The CDR3 length is 15 residues. The CDR3, as DNA: TGTGCCAGCAGTTACGGCAGACCGAACACCGGGGAGCTGTTTTTT. Protein product: CASSYGRPNTGELFF.

The CDR3 bases are TGTGCCAGCAGTTACCTGCAAACTGGAAACACCATATATTTT. Translation: CASSYLQTGNTIYF. The rearrangement uses TRBV6-5 and TRBJ1-3, with unresolved D. CDR1 and CDR2 (germline): MNHEY, SVGAGI. The CDR3 runs to 14 residues. V was pared by 2 bases and J by 2 bases, with 7 bases between.

This clonotype has just a few counts. This rearrangement joins TRBV12-3 or TRBV12-4 to TRBJ2-5; weak D call: TRBD1 (6 bases). V was shortened by 6 bases and J by 3 bases, with 14 bases between the two germline ends. The CDR3 loop spans 14 amino acids. CDR3: CASSPRTVEETQYF. CDR3 in DNA: TGTGCCAGCAGCCCCAGGACAGTTGAAGAGACCCAGTACTTC.

This rearrangement joins TRBV20-1 to TRBJ2-1, with 12 bases lining up with TRBD2. Germline-derived CDR1 and CDR2 are DFQATT and SNEGSKA (reference sequence). The CDR3 runs 15 residues. With V trimmed by 5 bases and J by 4 bases, 6 bases remained unmatched. CDR3 coding DNA: TGCAGTGCTGGGATCGGGACTAGCGGGTACAATGAGCAGTTCTTC. As protein: CSAGIGTSGYNEQFF.

The chain joins TRBV9 to TRBJ2-3; D is uncertain. The CDR3 is 14 residues long. Trimming shortened V by 0 bases and J by 0 bases, and 5 bases separated the two germline ends. The germline gives CDR1 SGDLS, CDR2 YYNGEE. The CDR3 coding sequence is TGTGCCAGCAGCGTAGACTTGAGCACAGATACGCAGTATTTT. Protein product: CASSVDLSTDTQYF.

The J gene is TRBJ1-2, the V gene TRBV10-1; unclear D gene. Germline CDR1 and CDR2: WNHNN and SYGVQD (reference sequence). V lost 2 bases, J lost 5 bases, and 9 bases lay in between. The CDR3 is made up of 13 amino acids. The CDR3 reads CASSENSRYGYTF. The CDR3 coding sequence is TGCGCCAGCAGTGAGAATTCCAGATATGGCTACACCTTC.

This clonotype was counted ten times or more. This chain connects TRBV20-1 to TRBJ1-5; D not resolved. V was pared by 0 bases and J by 4 bases, with 19 bases between. This CDR3 is 17 amino acids long. Germline V gene lookup returns CDR1 DFQATT and CDR2 SNEGSKA (reference sequence). This chain's CDR3 is CSARDLFEEQLNQPQHF. The CDR3 region has the DNA TGCAGTGCTAGAGATCTCTTTGAAGAACAGCTGAATCAGCCCCAGCATTTT.

The rearrangement links TRBV29-1 to TRBJ2-7; possibly TRBD1 for D (6 bases). The CDR3 is 11 residues long. Trimming stripped 6 bases from V and 4 bases from J, with 10 bases between. Per the germline V gene, CDR1 is SQVTM and CDR2 is ANQGSEA. This CDR3 reads CSVGDIYEQYF. The CDR3 nucleotides read TGCAGCGTCGGGGACATTTACGAGCAGTACTTC.

The chain combines TRBV12-3 or TRBV12-4 with TRBJ2-1; no clear D. V was clipped by 2 bases and J by 6 bases, with 14 bases between them. The CDR3 length is 15 residues. The CDR3 sequence: CASSLSGSFINEQFF. The CDR3 nucleotides are TGTGCCAGCAGTTTATCAGGAAGCTTCATCAATGAGCAGTTCTTC.

The chain couples TRBV6-4 to TRBJ2-1; D unclear. In germline, CDR1 is MRHNA, CDR2 SNTAGT. V shed 1 base and J shed 5 bases, with 6 bases lying between them. This CDR3 has 13 residues. The DNA for the CDR3 is TGTGCCAGCAGTGACTGGACCGACAATGAGCAGTTCTTC. Protein product: CASSDWTDNEQFF.

This clonotype showed up just a few times. The CDR3 is CASSLDGTRVDEQFF. The DNA of the CDR3 is TGTGCCAGCAGCTTAGATGGTACAAGGGTCGATGAGCAGTTCTTC. The chain has TRBV7-2 and TRBJ2-1; D gene ambiguous. V lost 1 base and J 8 bases, leaving 15 bases between the germline ends. Per germline, CDR1 SGHTA and CDR2 FQGNSA. The CDR3 totals 15 residues.

The chain carries TRBV3-1 and TRBJ1-1, with D hard to call. V was clipped by 0 bases and J by 0 bases, with 11 bases between them. The CDR3 loop spans 16 amino acids. CDR1 is LGHDT, CDR2 YNNKEL, per germline (reference sequence). The CDR3 is CASSQDWELVNTEAFF. The DNA for the CDR3 is TGTGCCAGCAGCCAAGATTGGGAGTTGGTGAACACTGAAGCTTTCTTT. The full variable domain, completed using reference TRBV3-1 and TRBJ1-1, is DTAVSQTPKYLVTQMGNDKSIKCEQNLGHDTMYWYKQDSKKFLKIMFSYNNKELIINETVPNRFSPKSPDKAHLNLHINSLELGDSAVYFCASSQDWELVNTEAFFGQGTRLTVV.

The chain employs TRBV20-1 and TRBJ2-1; D remains ambiguous. Trimming took 0 bases from V and 12 from J, leaving 12 bases between them. Germline CDR1 is DFQATT and CDR2 is SNEGSKA (reference sequence). This CDR3 spans 12 amino acids. In DNA form, the CDR3 reads TGCAGTGCTAGAGATTTGGGCTCCTCGCAGTTCTTC. Amino acid sequence: CSARDLGSSQFF.

This rearrangement joins TRBV29-1 to TRBJ1-1, with D hard to call. The V end lost 2 bases, the J end lost 5 bases, and 9 bases lay between the germline ends. Germline V lookup: CDR1 SQVTM, CDR2 ANQGSEA. The CDR3 contains 12 residues. The CDR3: CSVETTGTEAFF. In nucleotides, the CDR3 is TGCAGCGTTGAAACGACGGGGACTGAAGCTTTCTTT.